The entry that follows covers one TCR beta chain sequence. The data belong to a study of blood T cell repertoires in COVID-19. Clones were sequenced by immunoSEQ multiplex PCR, and TCRdb holds only the in-frame ones, with some missing. Among some 300,000 clones, more than 75% were seen once, and the ten largest hold 2%. This receptor was identified in a woman aged 55-70 years in a cohort exposed to, infected with or recovered from COVID-19 (not recorded which). The sample comprised PBMCs or T cells enriched from blood (not recorded which).

Here the CDR3 reads CASSTQLRSGQFF. The CDR3 DNA follows: TGTGCCAGCAGCACCCAGCTTAGGAGCGGGCAGTTCTTC. J is TRBJ2-1 and V is TRBV7-9, with D perhaps TRBD2 (5 bases). The CDR3 consists of 13 residues. V lost 5 bases and J lost 12, with 17 bases in between. Germline V gives CDR1 SEHNR, CDR2 FQNEAQ (reference sequence).